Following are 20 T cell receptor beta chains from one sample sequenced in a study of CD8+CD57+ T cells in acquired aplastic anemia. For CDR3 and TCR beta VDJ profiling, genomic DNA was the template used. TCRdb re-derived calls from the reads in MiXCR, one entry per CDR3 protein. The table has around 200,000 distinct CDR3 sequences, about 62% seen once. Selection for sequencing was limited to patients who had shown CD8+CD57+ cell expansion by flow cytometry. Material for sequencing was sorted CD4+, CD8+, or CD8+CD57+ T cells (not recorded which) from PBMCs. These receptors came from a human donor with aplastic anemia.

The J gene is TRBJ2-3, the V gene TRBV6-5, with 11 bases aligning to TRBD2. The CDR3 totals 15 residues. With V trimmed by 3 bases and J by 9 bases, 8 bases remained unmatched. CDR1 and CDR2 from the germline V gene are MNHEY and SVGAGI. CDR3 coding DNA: TGTGCCAGCAGTTATCAGAGAACTAGCGGGAGAACGCAGTATTTT. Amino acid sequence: CASSYQRTSGRTQYF.

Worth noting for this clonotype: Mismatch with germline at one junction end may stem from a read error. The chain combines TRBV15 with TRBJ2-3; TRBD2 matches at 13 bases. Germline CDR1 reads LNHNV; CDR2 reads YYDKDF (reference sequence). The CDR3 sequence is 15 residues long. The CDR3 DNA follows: TGCGCCAGCAGCACCGGGACTAGCGGGATAGATACGCAGTATTTT. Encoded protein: CASSTGTSGIDTQYF.

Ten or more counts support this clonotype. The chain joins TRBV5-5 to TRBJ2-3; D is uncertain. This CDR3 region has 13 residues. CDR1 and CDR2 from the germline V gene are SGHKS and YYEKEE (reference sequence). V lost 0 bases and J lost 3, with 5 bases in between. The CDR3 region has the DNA TGTGCCAGCAGCTTGGCCCCGACAGATACGCAGTATTTT. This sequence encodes CASSLAPTDTQYF. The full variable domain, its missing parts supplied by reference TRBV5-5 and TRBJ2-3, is DAGVTQSPTHLIKTRGQQVTLRCSPISGHKSVSWYQQVLGQGPQFIFQYYEKEERGRGNFPDRFSARQFPNYSSELNVNALLLGDSALYLCASSLAPTDTQYFGPGTRLTVL.

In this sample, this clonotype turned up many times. The CDR3 loop is CASSLLGGTGLSYEQYF. CDR3 DNA sequence: TGTGCCAGCAGCTTGCTGGGCGGGACAGGCTTATCCTACGAGCAGTACTTC. V usage is TRBV11-2 and J usage is TRBJ2-7; TRBD1 agrees at 8 bases. Germline CDR1 and CDR2: SGHAT and FQNNGV. Germline trimming cut 3 bases from V and 1 base from J; bases unmatched to any gene: 11. CDR3 length: 17 residues.

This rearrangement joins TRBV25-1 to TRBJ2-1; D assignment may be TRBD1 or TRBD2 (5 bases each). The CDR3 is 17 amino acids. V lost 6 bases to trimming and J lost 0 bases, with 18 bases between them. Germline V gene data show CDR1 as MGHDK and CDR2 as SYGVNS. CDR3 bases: TGTGCCAGCAGCCACGTCGACTTGGGGGTCTCCTACAATGAGCAGTTCTTC. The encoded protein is CASSHVDLGVSYNEQFF.

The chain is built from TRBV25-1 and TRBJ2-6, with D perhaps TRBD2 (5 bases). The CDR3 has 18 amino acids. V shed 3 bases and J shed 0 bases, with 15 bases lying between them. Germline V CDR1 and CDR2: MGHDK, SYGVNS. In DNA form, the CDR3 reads TGTGCCAGCAGTGACCGAGGGTCCAGCTTCTCTGGGGCCAACGTCCTGACTTTC. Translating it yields CASSDRGSSFSGANVLTF.

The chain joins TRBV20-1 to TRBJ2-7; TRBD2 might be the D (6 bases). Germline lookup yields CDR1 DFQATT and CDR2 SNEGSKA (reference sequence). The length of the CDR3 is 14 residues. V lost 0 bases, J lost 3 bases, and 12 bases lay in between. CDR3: CSARDPLASYEQYF. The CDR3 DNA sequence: TGCAGTGCTAGAGATCCTCTAGCGAGCTACGAGCAGTACTTC.

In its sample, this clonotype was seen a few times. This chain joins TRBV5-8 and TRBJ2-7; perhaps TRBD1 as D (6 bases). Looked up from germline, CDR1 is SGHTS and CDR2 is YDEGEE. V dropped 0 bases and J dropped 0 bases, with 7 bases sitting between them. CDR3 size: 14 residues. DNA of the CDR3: TGTGCCAGCAGCTTGGAGGACAGCTCCTACGAGCAGTACTTC. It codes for CASSLEDSSYEQYF. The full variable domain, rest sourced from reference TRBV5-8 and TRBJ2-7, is EAGVTQSPTHLIKTRGQQATLRCSPISGHTSVYWYQQALGLGLQFLLWYDEGEERNRGNFPPRFSGRQFPNYSSELNVNALELEDSALYLCASSLEDSSYEQYFGPGTRLTVT.

CDR3 loop: CASSLGGSKTQYF. The DNA of the CDR3 is TGTGCCAGCAGCTTAGGCGGGAGTAAGACCCAGTACTTC. V is TRBV7-2 and J is TRBJ2-5, with 7 bases fitting TRBD2. The CDR3 loop spans 13 amino acids. Trimming took 1 base from V and 6 from J; bases not matched to a gene: 2. CDR1 SGHTA and CDR2 FQGNSA come from the germline V gene.

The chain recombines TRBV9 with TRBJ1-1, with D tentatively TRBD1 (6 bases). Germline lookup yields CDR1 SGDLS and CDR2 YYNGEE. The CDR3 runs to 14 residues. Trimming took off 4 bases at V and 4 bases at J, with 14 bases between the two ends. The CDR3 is CASSIVQGTTEAFF. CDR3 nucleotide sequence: TGTGCCAGCAGCATCGTCCAGGGGACCACTGAAGCTTTCTTT.

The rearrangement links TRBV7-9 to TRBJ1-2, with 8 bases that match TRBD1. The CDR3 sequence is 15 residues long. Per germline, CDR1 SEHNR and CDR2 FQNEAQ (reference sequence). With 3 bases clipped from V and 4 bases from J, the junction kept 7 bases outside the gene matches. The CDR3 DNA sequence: TGTGCCAGCAGCTTGGCGACAGGGGTAGCCTATGGCTACACCTTC. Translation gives CASSLATGVAYGYTF. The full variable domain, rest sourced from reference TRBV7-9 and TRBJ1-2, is DTGVSQNPRHKITKRGQNVTFRCDPISEHNRLYWYRQTLGQGPEFLTYFQNEAQLEKSRLLSDRFSAERPKGSFSTLEIQRTEQGDSAMYLCASSLATGVAYGYTFGSGTRLTVV.

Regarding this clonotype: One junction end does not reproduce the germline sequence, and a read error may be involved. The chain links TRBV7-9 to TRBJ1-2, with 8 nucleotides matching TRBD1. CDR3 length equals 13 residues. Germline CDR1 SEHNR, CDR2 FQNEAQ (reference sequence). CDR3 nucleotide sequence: TGTGCCAGCGAGGACAGGGACATCTATGGCTACAACTTC. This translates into CASEDRDIYGYNF.

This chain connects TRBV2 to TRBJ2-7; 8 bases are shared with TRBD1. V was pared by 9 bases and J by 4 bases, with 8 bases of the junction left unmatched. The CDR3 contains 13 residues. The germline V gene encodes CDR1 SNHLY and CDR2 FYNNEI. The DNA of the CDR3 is TGTGCCAGTGCCGGGACAGGTGCTTACGAGCAGTACTTC. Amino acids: CASAGTGAYEQYF. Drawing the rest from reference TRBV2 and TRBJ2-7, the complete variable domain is EPEVTQTPSHQVTQMGQEVILRCVPISNHLYFYWYRQILGQKVEFLVSFYNNEISEKSEIFDDQFSVERPDGSNFTLKIRSTKLEDSAMYFCASAGTGAYEQYFGPGTRLTVT.

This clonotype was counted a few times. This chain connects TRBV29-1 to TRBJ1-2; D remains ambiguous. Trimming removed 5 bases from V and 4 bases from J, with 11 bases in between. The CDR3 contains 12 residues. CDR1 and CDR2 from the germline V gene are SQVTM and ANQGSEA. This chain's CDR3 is CSVNSKVYGYTF. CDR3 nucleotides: TGCAGCGTTAACAGCAAAGTCTATGGCTACACCTTC.

The CDR3 loop reads CASSIQGTIYEQYF. The CDR3, as DNA: TGTGCCAGTAGTATTCAGGGAACCATTTACGAGCAGTACTTC. This chain uses TRBV19 with TRBJ2-7; possible D gene TRBD1, 5 bases. CDR1 is LNHDA and CDR2 is SQIVND in the germline V gene (reference sequence). This CDR3 comprises 14 residues. V was clipped by 3 bases and J by 4 bases, with 13 bases between them. Combining the CDR3 with reference TRBV19 and TRBJ2-7 gives the whole variable domain DGGITQSPKYLFRKEGQNVTLSCEQNLNHDAMYWYRQDPGQGLRLIYYSQIVNDFQKGDIAEGYSVSREKKESFPLTVTSAQKNPTAFYLCASSIQGTIYEQYFGPGTRLTVT.

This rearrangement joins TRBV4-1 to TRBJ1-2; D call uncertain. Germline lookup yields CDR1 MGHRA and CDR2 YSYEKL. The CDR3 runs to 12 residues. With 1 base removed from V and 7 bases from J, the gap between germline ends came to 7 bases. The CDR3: CASSQGWSGYTF. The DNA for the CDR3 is TGCGCCAGCAGCCAAGGATGGAGTGGCTACACCTTC.

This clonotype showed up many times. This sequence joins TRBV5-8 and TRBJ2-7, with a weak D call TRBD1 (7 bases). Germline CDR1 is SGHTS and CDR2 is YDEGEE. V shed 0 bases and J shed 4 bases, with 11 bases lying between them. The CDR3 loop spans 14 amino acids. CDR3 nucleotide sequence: TGTGCCAGCAGCTTGGCAGGGGGGAGATACGAGCAGTACTTC. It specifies CASSLAGGRYEQYF.

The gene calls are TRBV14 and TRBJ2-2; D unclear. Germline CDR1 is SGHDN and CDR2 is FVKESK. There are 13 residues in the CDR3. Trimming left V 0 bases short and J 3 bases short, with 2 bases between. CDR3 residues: CASSQDYTGELFF. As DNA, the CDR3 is TGTGCCAGCAGCCAAGACTACACCGGGGAGCTGTTTTTT. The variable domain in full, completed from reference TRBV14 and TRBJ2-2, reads EAGVTQFPSHSVIEKGQTVTLRCDPISGHDNLYWYRRVMGKEIKFLLHFVKESKQDESGMPNNRFLAERTGGTYSTLKVQPAELEDSGVYFCASSQDYTGELFFGEGSRLTVL.

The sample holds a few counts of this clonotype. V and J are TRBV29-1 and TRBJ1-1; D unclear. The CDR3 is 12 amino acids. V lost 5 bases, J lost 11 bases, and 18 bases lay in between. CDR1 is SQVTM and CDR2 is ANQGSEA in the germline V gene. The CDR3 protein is CSVKDGQSLAFF. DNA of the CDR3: TGCAGCGTTAAGGACGGGCAGTCCCTCGCTTTCTTT.

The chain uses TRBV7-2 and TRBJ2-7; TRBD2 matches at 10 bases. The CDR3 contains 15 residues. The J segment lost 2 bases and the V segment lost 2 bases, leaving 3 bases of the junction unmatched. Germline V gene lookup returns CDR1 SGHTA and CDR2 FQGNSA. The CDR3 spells CASSLSSGGPYEQYF. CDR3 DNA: TGTGCCAGCAGCTTATCTAGCGGGGGTCCCTACGAGCAGTACTTC.